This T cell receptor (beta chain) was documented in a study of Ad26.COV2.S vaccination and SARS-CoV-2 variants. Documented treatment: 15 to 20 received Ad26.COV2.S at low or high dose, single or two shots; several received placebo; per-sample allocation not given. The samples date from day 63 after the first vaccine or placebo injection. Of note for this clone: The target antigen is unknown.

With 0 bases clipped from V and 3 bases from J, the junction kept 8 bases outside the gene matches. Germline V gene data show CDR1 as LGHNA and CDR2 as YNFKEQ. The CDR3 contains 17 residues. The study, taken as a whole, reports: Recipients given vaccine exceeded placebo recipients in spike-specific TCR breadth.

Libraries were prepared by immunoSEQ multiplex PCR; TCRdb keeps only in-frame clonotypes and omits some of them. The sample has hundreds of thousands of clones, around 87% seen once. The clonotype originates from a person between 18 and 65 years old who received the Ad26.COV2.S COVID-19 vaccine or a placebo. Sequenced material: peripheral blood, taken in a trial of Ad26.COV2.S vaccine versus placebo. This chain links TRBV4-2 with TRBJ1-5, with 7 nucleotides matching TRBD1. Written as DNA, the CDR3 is TGTGCCAGCAGCCAAGACCCTCCCGGGACAGTCAATCAGCCCCAGCATTTT. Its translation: CASSQDPPGTVNQPQHF.